The rows below give T cell receptor beta chains drawn from one sample of a study of blood T cell repertoires in COVID-19. Clones were sequenced by immunoSEQ multiplex PCR, and TCRdb holds only the in-frame ones, with some missing. Of around 270,000 clones in the sample, around four fifths are singletons; the top ten hold 4% to 4.5%. The sequenced sample was peripheral blood. The receptors were sampled from a man in his fifties or sixties with acute or convalescent COVID-19. Each CDR3 is given with its conserved first and last residue. Each record gives: V gene, D gene, J gene, clone size, CDR3 DNA, CDR3 protein. The D gene is left open where the match is weak. Clone size is stated in some rows and not others, as once, few, many or a class when expanded.

TRBV19	NA	TRBJ2-3	NA	TGTGCCAGTAGTATTGGCCAGGGTGGGGGGACAGATACGCAGTATTTT	CASSIGQGGGTDTQYF
TRBV3-1/TRBV3-2	TRBD1	TRBJ1-2	NA	TGTGCCAGCAGCCCCCAACCGGGACAGGGTTATGGCTACACCTTC	CASSPQPGQGYGYTF
TRBV30	NA	TRBJ2-2	NA	TGTGCCTGGAGTGTAGGGGGACTAACCGGGGAGCTGTTTTTT	CAWSVGGLTGELFF
TRBV5-4	NA	TRBJ2-3	NA	TGTGCCAGCAGCTTGGTTACCAGGGGAACAGATACGCAGTATTTT	CASSLVTRGTDTQYF
TRBV7-9	NA	TRBJ2-2	NA	TGTGCCAGCAGCTTAGTTGGCACGACGAACACCGGGGAGCTGTTTTTT	CASSLVGTTNTGELFF
TRBV5-4	TRBD1	TRBJ2-2	NA	TGTGCCAGCAGGGGACAGGGGGGTACCGGGGAGCTGTTTTTT	CASRGQGGTGELFF
TRBV18	TRBD2	TRBJ2-3	NA	TGTGCCAGCTCACCATCTAGCGGGACGGCTACGCAGTATTTT	CASSPSSGTATQYF
TRBV5-1	TRBD1	TRBJ1-2	NA	TGCGCCAGCAGCAGCAGTACAGGGGGCGGTGATGACTACACCTTC	CASSSSTGGGDDYTF
TRBV2	TRBD2	TRBJ2-3	NA	TGTGCCGGCAGGACTAGCGCCACAGATACGCAGTATTTT	CAGRTSATDTQYF
TRBV4-2	NA	TRBJ2-1	few	TGTGCCAGCAGCCGAAGTACTAGACCACAGGGTACCGACAATGAGCAGTTCTTC	CASSRSTRPQGTDNEQFF